This TCR beta chain was sequenced for a study of response to subunit inactivated influenza vaccine. Findings and caveats of the study: Authors suggested seasonal influenza vaccinations each recruit few new T cells.

V was clipped by 0 bases and J by 2 bases; unmatched bases: 17. CDR1 and CDR2 (germline): DFQATT, SNEGSKA (reference sequence). The CDR3 runs to 21 residues. There are a few counts of this clonotype. Antigen specificity is unknown. In TCRdb, the RT-PCR reads were re-called with MiXCR into one record per CDR3 protein. The data contain roughly 700,000 distinct CDR3 sequences, 15% to 19% of them singletons. The sequenced sample was PBMCs from blood, obtained less than 13 days after vaccination. This sequence was found in a man aged 45-65 years who received an inactivated influenza vaccine. V is TRBV20-1 and J is TRBJ2-1; 12 nucleotides agree with TRBD2. The CDR3 region is CSARDVTGLAGGLFPYNEQFF. CDR3 bases: TGCAGTGCTAGAGATGTCACAGGGCTAGCGGGAGGGCTGTTCCCCTACAATGAGCAGTTCTTC.